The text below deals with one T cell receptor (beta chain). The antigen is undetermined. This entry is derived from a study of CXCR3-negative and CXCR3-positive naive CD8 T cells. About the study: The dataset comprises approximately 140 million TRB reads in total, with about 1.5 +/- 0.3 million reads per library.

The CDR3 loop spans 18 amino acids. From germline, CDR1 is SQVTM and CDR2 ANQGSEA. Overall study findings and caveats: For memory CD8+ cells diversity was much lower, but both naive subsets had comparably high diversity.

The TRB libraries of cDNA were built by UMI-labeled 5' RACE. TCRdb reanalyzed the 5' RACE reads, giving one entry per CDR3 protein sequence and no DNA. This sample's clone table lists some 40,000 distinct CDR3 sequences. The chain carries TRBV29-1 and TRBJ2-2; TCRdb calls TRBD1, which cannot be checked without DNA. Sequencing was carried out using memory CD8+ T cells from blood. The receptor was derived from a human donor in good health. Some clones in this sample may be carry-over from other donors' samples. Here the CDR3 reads CSVEDRGGGAFWTGELFF.